This is a list of T cell receptor beta chains from one sample in a study of cytomegalovirus exposure and HLA in healthy donors. Data came from immunoSEQ multiplex PCR; TCRdb stores just in-frame clones and leaves some out. Recorded for this sample: tens of thousands of clones. Specimen: PBMCs. All receptors derive from a male donor in good health and CMV-seronegative. Both conserved end residues are part of each CDR3. The D gene is left open where the match is weak.

TRBV5-6	.	TRBJ1-1	CASSLDRVNTEAFF	TGTGCCAGCAGCTTGGACAGGGTGAACACTGAAGCTTTCTTT
TRBV5-4	.	TRBJ1-4	CASSPKGNSDEKLFF	TGTGCCAGCAGCCCGAAGGGGAATTCGGATGAAAAACTGTTTTTT
TRBV18	.	TRBJ2-5	CASSPPVLAMAQYF	TGTGCCAGCTCACCACCGGTACTAGCCATGGCCCAGTACTTC
TRBV18	.	TRBJ2-7	CASSLGGGVYEQYF	TGTGCCAGCTCACTGGGAGGGGGGGTCTACGAGCAGTACTTC
TRBV5-5	.	TRBJ2-2	CASSSRTGPTGELFF	TGTGCCAGCAGCTCGCGCACAGGTCCCACCGGGGAGCTGTTTTTT
TRBV6-1	.	TRBJ1-2	CASTKGGANYGYTF	TGTGCCAGCACGAAGGGGGGGGCGAACTATGGCTACACCTTC
TRBV29-1	.	TRBJ1-2	CSVEGGLGGYTF	TGCAGCGTTGAAGGAGGGTTGGGTGGCTACACCTTC
TRBV7-9	.	TRBJ1-5	CASSLAVGEGNQPQHF	TGTGCCAGCAGCTTAGCTGTGGGGGAGGGCAATCAGCCCCAGCATTTT
TRBV9	.	TRBJ2-1	CASSVGRLNEQFF	TGTGCCAGCAGCGTGGGCAGGCTCAATGAGCAGTTCTTC
TRBV10-1	.	TRBJ2-4	CASSEWAAGIQYF	TGCGCCAGCAGTGAGTGGGCAGCGGGCATTCAGTACTTC
TRBV15	.	TRBJ1-5	CATSRDPGGGRPQHF	TGTGCCACCAGCAGAGATCCGGGGGGGGGCCGGCCCCAGCATTTT
TRBV5-1	TRBD1	TRBJ1-2	CASSPQGGDGYTF	TGCGCCAGCAGCCCACAGGGGGGGGATGGCTACACCTTC
TRBV19	TRBD1	TRBJ2-1	CASSTGTGGEQFF	TGTGCCAGTAGTACCGGGACAGGGGGCGAGCAGTTCTTC
TRBV6-5	.	TRBJ1-1	CASRDRKNTEAFF	TGTGCCAGCAGGGACAGAAAGAACACTGAAGCTTTCTTT
TRBV7-6	TRBD1	TRBJ1-1	CASSLGVRGQRAEAFF	TGTGCCAGCAGCTTAGGCGTGAGGGGACAGAGAGCTGAAGCTTTCTTT
TRBV6-4	.	TRBJ2-2	CASSDSGEHGELSF	TGTGCCAGCAGTGACTCTGGGGAGCACGGGGAGCTGTCTTTT
TRBV14	.	TRBJ2-7	CASSQHQGSYEQYF	TGTGCCAGCAGCCAACATCAGGGTTCCTACGAGCAGTACTTC
TRBV6-1	.	TRBJ2-1	CASLDITYNEQFF	TGTGCCAGCCTTGACATCACCTACAATGAGCAGTTCTTC
TRBV11-2	.	TRBJ2-3	CASTLQRPTDTQYF	TGTGCCAGCACCCTCCAGCGGCCCACAGATACGCAGTATTTT
TRBV7-8	TRBD1	TRBJ1-4	CASGDRVEKLFF	TGTGCCAGCGGAGACAGGGTTGAAAAACTGTTTTTT
TRBV2	.	TRBJ2-3	CASREGSSTDTQYF	TGTGCCAGCAGGGAAGGTAGTAGCACAGATACGCAGTATTTT
TRBV7-6	.	TRBJ2-7	CASSAGVEQYF	TGTGCCAGCAGTGCAGGGGTCGAGCAGTACTTC
TRBV28	TRBD1	TRBJ1-5	CASSSPDREYQPQHF	TGTGCCAGCAGTTCCCCAGACAGGGAGTATCAGCCCCAGCATTTT
TRBV25-1	.	TRBJ2-7	CASGSSLPQYF	TGTGCCAGCGGGAGCTCCCTACCGCAGTACTTC
TRBV25-1	.	TRBJ1-4	CASSGGDRRGKLFF	TGTGCCAGCAGTGGGGGGGACCGGCGGGGAAAACTGTTTTTT
TRBV4-2	.	TRBJ1-4	CASSQWGATNEKLFF	TGTGCCAGCAGCCAGTGGGGGGCAACTAATGAAAAACTGTTTTTT
TRBV19	.	TRBJ2-7	CASSMGGQYSYEQYF	TGTGCCAGTAGTATGGGCGGACAGTACTCCTACGAGCAGTACTTC
TRBV4-1	.	TRBJ1-2	CASSQVAANYGYTF	TGCGCCAGCAGCCAAGTTGCAGCGAACTATGGCTACACCTTC
TRBV10-2	.	TRBJ1-4	CASSVGGVEKLFF	TGCGCCAGCAGTGTAGGAGGAGTTGAAAAACTGTTTTTT
TRBV18	TRBD1	TRBJ1-1	CASSPMTGGGDTEAFF	TGTGCCAGCTCACCAATGACAGGGGGTGGGGACACTGAAGCTTTCTTT
TRBV4-1	TRBD1	TRBJ2-5	CASSPTGQYQETQYF	TGCGCCAGCAGCCCGACAGGGCAATACCAAGAGACCCAGTACTTC
TRBV7-9	TRBD2	TRBJ2-3	CASSLMFRTSGREDTQYF	TGTGCCAGCAGCTTAATGTTTCGGACTAGCGGGAGAGAAGATACGCAGTATTTT
TRBV18	TRBD2	TRBJ2-7	CASSLTSGTYEQYF	TGTGCCAGCTCATTGACTAGCGGAACTTACGAGCAGTACTTC
TRBV6-6	.	TRBJ2-5	CASSLQETQYF	TGTGCCAGCAGTCTCCAAGAGACCCAGTACTTC
TRBV7-9	.	TRBJ2-7	CASSLVGGGRYEQYF	TGTGCCAGCAGCTTAGTGGGGGGAGGACGCTACGAGCAGTACTTC
TRBV2	TRBD2	TRBJ2-1	CASSEASPLAGDYNEQFF	TGTGCCAGCAGTGAAGCCTCCCCCTTGGCGGGAGATTACAATGAGCAGTTCTTC
TRBV6-1	TRBD1	TRBJ2-3	CASSVGTGTDTQYF	TGTGCCAGCAGTGTCGGGACAGGCACAGATACGCAGTATTTT
TRBV5-4	TRBD1	TRBJ2-7	CASSFDRDYEQYF	TGTGCCAGCAGCTTCGACAGGGACTACGAGCAGTACTTC
TRBV5-1	TRBD1	TRBJ2-5	CASSFTGTGSQETQYF	TGCGCCAGCAGCTTTACCGGGACAGGGTCTCAAGAGACCCAGTACTTC
TRBV18	TRBD2	TRBJ2-5	CASSPSGSAETQYF	TGTGCCAGCTCACCGAGCGGGAGCGCTGAGACCCAGTACTTC
TRBV30	TRBD1	TRBJ2-5	CAWVGQLETQYF	TGTGCCTGGGTGGGACAGCTGGAGACCCAGTACTTC
TRBV2	TRBD1	TRBJ2-7	CASSGQGLYEQYF	TGTGCCAGTTCGGGACAGGGACTCTACGAGCAGTACTTC
TRBV27	TRBD1	TRBJ2-3	CASRQTGGGSDTQYF	TGTGCCAGCAGGCAGACAGGGGGGGGTTCAGATACGCAGTATTTT
TRBV15	.	TRBJ2-3	CATSRGRGLGDTQYF	TGTGCCACCAGCAGAGGACGGGGATTGGGGGATACGCAGTATTTT
TRBV10-3	TRBD2	TRBJ2-1	CAISGGLAENSYNEQFF	TGTGCCATCAGTGGGGGACTAGCGGAAAACTCCTACAATGAGCAGTTCTTC
TRBV6-5	.	TRBJ2-2	CASGVAGPGTGELFF	TGTGCCAGCGGAGTGGCGGGGCCGGGTACCGGGGAGCTGTTTTTT
TRBV30	.	TRBJ2-7	CAWSASRIRYF	TGTGCCTGGAGCGCCTCGCGGATCCGGTACTTC
TRBV7-7	TRBD1	TRBJ2-7	CASSLETGYEQYF	TGTGCTAGCAGCTTAGAGACAGGGTACGAGCAGTACTTC
TRBV7-2	.	TRBJ2-6	CASSLGAGIGANVLTF	TGTGCCAGCAGCTTAGGGGCAGGGATTGGGGCCAACGTCCTGACTTTC
TRBV5-1	.	TRBJ2-2	CASSPSDRPTTGELFF	TGCGCCAGCAGCCCTTCAGACAGGCCCACCACCGGGGAGCTGTTTTTT
TRBV4-2	TRBD2	TRBJ2-3	CASSPQASGSTDTQYF	TGTGCCAGCAGCCCTCAAGCTAGCGGAAGCACAGATACACAGTATTTT
TRBV28	TRBD1	TRBJ2-7	CASRPGQTYEQYF	TGTGCCAGCAGGCCGGGACAGACCTACGAGCAGTACTTC
TRBV6-5	.	TRBJ1-1	CASRRVSTEAFF	TGTGCCAGCAGGCGAGTTAGTACTGAAGCTTTCTTT
TRBV5-5	.	TRBJ1-2	CASSLNPREDGYTF	TGTGCCAGCAGCTTGAACCCCAGGGAGGATGGCTACACCTTC
TRBV27	.	TRBJ1-5	CASSLGVRNQPQHF	TGTGCCAGCAGTTTAGGAGTGAGAAATCAGCCCCAGCATTTT
TRBV18	TRBD1	TRBJ2-2	CASSGTANTGELFF	TGTGCCAGCTCCGGGACAGCGAACACCGGGGAGCTGTTTTTT
TRBV7-8	.	TRBJ1-5	CASSPLGPGVSNQPQHF	TGTGCCAGCAGCCCACTGGGCCCAGGGGTTAGCAATCAGCCCCAGCATTTT
TRBV7-8	.	TRBJ2-7	CASSPNREGEQYF	TGTGCCAGCAGCCCGAACAGGGAGGGCGAGCAGTACTTC
TRBV7-9	.	TRBJ1-1	CASSFAGGAEAFF	TGTGCCAGCAGTTTCGCCGGGGGGGCTGAAGCTTTCTTT